The 16 T cell receptor beta chains below come from one sample, sequenced in a study of a mutant IDH1 vaccine in newly diagnosed glioma. Noted time point: baseline, week 1 (first vaccination visit). Noted treatment: pre-vaccination baseline after standard-of-care therapy. TCRdb's table, derived via immunoSEQ multiplex PCR, lists solely in-frame clones and lacks some. Of around 15,000 clones listed, around 95% are singletons. The material was peripheral blood mononuclear cells (PBMCs), obtained from a glioma patient treated with radiotherapy, temozolomide or both. These receptors were obtained from a woman aged 18-29 years with glioma. Some clones in this sample may be carry-over from other donors' samples.

This chain connects TRBV7-7 to TRBJ2-6; D uncertain. Germline lookup yields CDR1 SSHAT and CDR2 FNYEAQ (reference sequence). The V gene lost 5 bases and the J gene lost 5 bases, with 22 bases spanning the gap. The CDR3 sequence is 18 residues long. The CDR3 sequence: CASSRLIMPQSRANVLTF. In DNA, the CDR3 is TGTGCCAGCAGCCGCCTCATAATGCCACAAAGTCGGGCCAACGTCCTGACTTTC. Variable domain in full (rest from reference TRBV7-7 and TRBJ2-6): GAGVSQSPRYKVTKRGQDVTLRCDPISSHATLYWYQQALGQGPEFLTYFNYEAQPDKSGLPSDRFSAERPEGSISTLTIQRTEQRDSAMYRCASSRLIMPQSRANVLTFGAGSRLTVL.

The V and J genes are TRBV5-4 and TRBJ1-2; no clear D gene. The CDR3 has 14 residues. Trimming stripped 4 bases from V and 1 base from J, with 11 bases between. Germline lookup yields CDR1 SGHNT and CDR2 YYREEE (reference sequence). CDR3 coding DNA: TGTGCCAGCAGCCTGCAAGGGCTTAACTATGGCTACACCTTC. The encoded protein is CASSLQGLNYGYTF.

The V and J genes are TRBV7-8 and TRBJ1-2; D is unresolved. CDR1 SGHVS and CDR2 FQNEAQ come from the germline V gene. Trimming left V 1 base short and J 8 bases short, with 26 bases between. The CDR3 runs to 18 residues. The DNA for the CDR3 is TGTGCCAGCAGCTTAGGCACTTGGGGTACCAGGCTCCCTGGGGGCTACACCTTC. Amino acid sequence: CASSLGTWGTRLPGGYTF. The full variable domain, in which reference TRBV7-8 and TRBJ1-2 provide the parts outside the CDR3, is GAGVSQSPRYKVAKRGQDVALRCDPISGHVSLFWYQQALGQGPEFLTYFQNEAQLDKSGLPSDRFFAERPEGSVSTLKIQRTQQEDSAVYLCASSLGTWGTRLPGGYTFGSGTRLTVV.

The chain combines TRBV30 with TRBJ2-5; D is uncertain. With 0 bases removed from V and 4 bases from J, the gap between germline ends came to 9 bases. Germline values: CDR1 GTSNPN, CDR2 SVGIG (reference sequence). The length of the CDR3 is 13 residues. CDR3 DNA: TGTGCCTGGAGTGTAGGTCCTGGAGAGACCCAGTACTTC. Encoded protein: CAWSVGPGETQYF. The complete variable domain, with remaining parts taken from reference TRBV30 and TRBJ2-5, reads SQTIHQWPATLVQPVGSPLSLECTVEGTSNPNLYWYRQAAGRGLQLLFYSVGIGQISSEVPQNLSASRPQDRQFILSSKKLLLSDSGFYLCAWSVGPGETQYFGPGTRLLVL.

Note on this clone: The junction differs from germline at one of its ends, possibly a read error. This sequence joins TRBV7-7 and TRBJ2-2; D is tentatively TRBD1 or TRBD2 (5 bases each). CDR1 is SSHAT and CDR2 is FNYEAQ in the germline V gene (reference sequence). The CDR3 spans 14 residues. The CDR3 DNA sequence: TGTGCTAGCAGCTTAGAAAGAGGGGCCGGGGAGCTGTTTTTT. Translation: CASSLERGAGELFF.

The genes are TRBV7-2 and TRBJ1-2; D gene uncertain. This CDR3 is 14 amino acids long. Germline CDR1 SGHTA, CDR2 FQGNSA. Trimming removed 1 base at V and 4 bases at J, with 10 bases between. The CDR3, as DNA: TGTGCCAGCAGCTTAGATGGGAGTGGCTATGGCTACACCTTC. Translation gives CASSLDGSGYGYTF. The entire variable domain, with the rest obtained from reference TRBV7-2 and TRBJ1-2, is as follows: GAGVSQSPSNKVTEKGKDVELRCDPISGHTALYWYRQSLGQGLEFLIYFQGNSAPDKSGLPSDRFSAERTGGSVSTLTIQRTQQEDSAVYLCASSLDGSGYGYTFGSGTRLTVV.

This chain links TRBV18 with TRBJ1-2; 8 bases are a match to TRBD1. The germline V gene has CDR1 KGHSH and CDR2 LQKENI. The CDR3 totals 19 residues. Unmatched junction bases numbered 16, after V lost 3 bases and J lost 1 base. This CDR3 reads CASSPGKTGDAPFNYGYTF. The CDR3 DNA reads as TGTGCCAGCTCACCGGGGAAGACAGGGGACGCTCCTTTTAACTATGGCTACACCTTC.

This chain connects TRBV21-1 to TRBJ2-1; the D call in the table, TRBD1, was not verified against the DNA. TRBV21-1 is termed a pseudogene. The CDR3 loop spans 15 amino acids. CDR3 in amino acids: CASSTTGTGDNEQFF. The CDR3 DNA reads TGTGCCAGCAGCACAACCGGGACAGGGGACAATGAGCAGTTCTTC.

The V call is TRBV27, the J call TRBJ2-1; D is possibly TRBD2 (5 bases). The V and J ends lost 6 bases and 5 bases respectively, with 17 bases between them. The CDR3 has 15 residues. Germline CDR1 MNHEY, CDR2 SMNVEV (reference sequence). CDR3 residues: CASRTTGNTNNEQFF. As DNA, the CDR3 is TGTGCCAGCAGAACCACCGGGAACACAAACAATGAGCAGTTCTTC.

The chain employs TRBV9 and TRBJ2-1; no clear D gene. The CDR3 runs to 11 residues. Germline CDR1 is SGDLS and CDR2 is YYNGEE. V was clipped by 3 bases and J by 5 bases, with 3 bases between them. The CDR3 nucleotides read TGTGCCAGCAGCGAGAACAATGAGCAGTTCTTC. It codes for CASSENNEQFF. Full variable domain (remainder filled in from reference TRBV9 and TRBJ2-1): DSGVTQTPKHLITATGQRVTLRCSPRSGDLSVYWYQQSLDQGLQFLIQYYNGEERAKGNILERFSAQQFPDLHSELNLSSLELGDSALYFCASSENNEQFFGPGTRLTVL.

V usage is TRBV7-9 and J usage is TRBJ2-7; D gene uncertain. The V end lost 5 bases, the J end lost 0 bases, and 8 bases lay between the germline ends. The CDR3 runs to 13 residues. The germline V gene encodes CDR1 SEHNR and CDR2 FQNEAQ (reference sequence). The CDR3 here is CASSADGSYEQYF. Here the CDR3 DNA reads TGTGCCAGCAGCGCTGATGGCTCCTACGAGCAGTACTTC. Full variable domain (remainder filled in from reference TRBV7-9 and TRBJ2-7): DTGVSQNPRHKITKRGQNVTFRCDPISEHNRLYWYRQTLGQGPEFLTYFQNEAQLEKSRLLSDRFSAERPKGSFSTLEIQRTEQGDSAMYLCASSADGSYEQYFGPGTRLTVT.

The rearrangement joins TRBV30 to TRBJ1-5; 7 bases map to TRBD1. The V segment lost 1 base and the J segment 5 bases; nucleotides outside the gene matches: 2. Germline values: CDR1 GTSNPN, CDR2 SVGIG (reference sequence). CDR3 length: 13 amino acids. The CDR3: CAWSGQGDQPQHF. Here the CDR3 DNA reads TGTGCCTGGAGTGGACAGGGAGATCAGCCCCAGCATTTT.

The rearrangement uses TRBV5-1 and TRBJ1-5; 7 bases are a match to TRBD1. Germline CDR1 and CDR2: SGHRS and YFSETQ. Germline trimming cut 0 bases from V and 6 bases from J; bases unmatched to any gene: 6. This CDR3 is built from 15 residues. The CDR3 is CASSLEDRLTQPQHF. Here the CDR3 DNA reads TGCGCCAGCAGCTTGGAGGACAGGCTCACTCAGCCCCAGCATTTT.

The chain has TRBV10-3 and TRBJ2-3; D gene uncertain. The CDR3 loop spans 15 amino acids. Per the germline V gene, CDR1 is ENHRY and CDR2 is SYGVKD. The V and J ends lost 0 bases and 3 bases respectively, with 10 bases between them. The CDR3 protein is CAISESSSPTDTQYF. CDR3 nucleotides: TGTGCCATCAGTGAGTCGTCTAGTCCGACAGATACGCAGTATTTT.

This chain connects TRBV18 to TRBJ2-5; TRBD2 agrees at 7 bases. In germline, CDR1 is KGHSH, CDR2 LQKENI. Losses at the gene ends were 3 bases for V and 2 bases for J; bases not matched to a gene: 9. This CDR3 has 16 residues. CDR3 nucleotide sequence: TGTGCCAGCTCACCCCTATTTCTAGCGGATCAAGAGACCCAGTACTTC. Protein sequence: CASSPLFLADQETQYF.

The V gene is TRBV7-2, the J gene TRBJ2-7, with D unclear. Trimming removed 0 bases at V and 3 bases at J, with 6 bases between. Germline V gene sequence: CDR1 SGHTA, CDR2 FQGNSA. The CDR3 runs to 13 residues. The CDR3 DNA reads TGTGCCAGCAGCTTAGCTATTTACTACGAGCAGTACTTC. This codes for CASSLAIYYEQYF.